A selection of T cell receptor beta chains follows, all from one sample in a study of cytomegalovirus exposure and HLA in healthy donors. Profiling relied on immunoSEQ multiplex PCR, and the TCRdb table lists in-frame clones only, not all of them. Of roughly 200,000 clones listed, about 9% are singletons. The sample taken for sequencing was PBMCs. The receptor set was obtained from a woman aged 25 to 39 in good health and CMV-seropositive. Each CDR3 is given with its conserved first and last residue. A D gene is named only where the DNA matches it firmly. Some rows mark clone size as missing; the rest say once, few, many or name a class of expanded clone.

CDR3nt: TGTGCCAGCAGCCGGGGGGGGATAGCGGGACCCCGGGATACGCAGTATTTT
CDR3aa: CASSRGGIAGPRDTQYF
j_gene: TRBJ2-3
v_gene: TRBV7-2
abundance: NA
d_gene: TRBD2

CDR3nt: TGCGCCAGCAGCTTCCGGGGACAAGAGACCCAGTACTTC
CDR3aa: CASSFRGQETQYF
j_gene: TRBJ2-5
v_gene: TRBV5-1
abundance: few
d_gene: NA

CDR3nt: TGTGCCAGCAGCCCCAGACAGGGACGTTCCTACGAGCAGTACTTC
CDR3aa: CASSPRQGRSYEQYF
j_gene: TRBJ2-7
v_gene: TRBV11-3
abundance: NA
d_gene: TRBD1

CDR3nt: TGTGCCAGCAGCTACACGACAGGGTATTACAATGAGCAGTTCTTC
CDR3aa: CASSYTTGYYNEQFF
j_gene: TRBJ2-1
v_gene: TRBV7-9
abundance: NA
d_gene: TRBD1

CDR3nt: TGTGCCAGCAAACTAGCGGGAGTAAGCGAGCAGTACTTC
CDR3aa: CASKLAGVSEQYF
j_gene: TRBJ2-7
v_gene: TRBV28
abundance: NA
d_gene: TRBD2

CDR3nt: TGTGCCAGCGCCCCTCAAGCGGGGGTATACGAGCAGTACTTC
CDR3aa: CASAPQAGVYEQYF
j_gene: TRBJ2-7
v_gene: TRBV27
abundance: few
d_gene: TRBD2

CDR3nt: TGTGCCAGCATCCGACAGGGGGCCTATCAGCCCCAGCATTTT
CDR3aa: CASIRQGAYQPQHF
j_gene: TRBJ1-5
v_gene: TRBV6-1
abundance: few
d_gene: TRBD1

CDR3nt: TGTGCCAGTAGTATGGACAGGCGTCTTGATACGCAGTATTTT
CDR3aa: CASSMDRRLDTQYF
j_gene: TRBJ2-3
v_gene: TRBV19
abundance: NA
d_gene: TRBD1

CDR3nt: TGCGCCAGCAGCTACGGGACAGGGGGGAGTTCGGAGACCCAGTACTTC
CDR3aa: CASSYGTGGSSETQYF
j_gene: TRBJ2-5
v_gene: TRBV5-1
abundance: few
d_gene: TRBD1

CDR3nt: TGTGCCAGCTCACCTTACAGGGGTAGCGGGAGTTACGAGCAGTACTTC
CDR3aa: CASSPYRGSGSYEQYF
j_gene: TRBJ2-7
v_gene: TRBV18
abundance: NA
d_gene: TRBD2

CDR3nt: TGTGCCAGCTCACCACCTATAAGGACAGGGGCGACCGGGGAGCTGTTTTTT
CDR3aa: CASSPPIRTGATGELFF
j_gene: TRBJ2-2
v_gene: TRBV18
abundance: NA
d_gene: TRBD1

CDR3nt: TGTGCCAGCAGCGAACCCGGACTAGCGGGCTCCAAAAACATTCAGTACTTC
CDR3aa: CASSEPGLAGSKNIQYF
j_gene: TRBJ2-4
v_gene: TRBV9
abundance: few
d_gene: TRBD2

CDR3nt: TGTGCCAGCAGCTTAGGCGAGAGCACTGAAGCTTTCTTT
CDR3aa: CASSLGESTEAFF
j_gene: TRBJ1-1
v_gene: TRBV7-9
abundance: NA
d_gene: NA

CDR3nt: TGTGCCAGCAGCGTAACTAGCGGGAGTATGGAGACCCAGTACTTC
CDR3aa: CASSVTSGSMETQYF
j_gene: TRBJ2-5
v_gene: TRBV9
abundance: NA
d_gene: TRBD2

CDR3nt: TGTGCCACCAGCAGAGATCCCCCTAGCGGGAGCCGGGTAAATGAGCAGTTCTTC
CDR3aa: CATSRDPPSGSRVNEQFF
j_gene: TRBJ2-1
v_gene: TRBV15
abundance: few
d_gene: TRBD2

CDR3nt: TGTGCCAGCAGGGAAGGGACAGACAATAATTCACCCCTCCACTTT
CDR3aa: CASREGTDNNSPLHF
j_gene: TRBJ1-6
v_gene: TRBV2
abundance: NA
d_gene: TRBD1

CDR3nt: TGTGCCAGCAGCCAAGCCTGGCGGTTCAACACCGGGGAGCTGTTTTTT
CDR3aa: CASSQAWRFNTGELFF
j_gene: TRBJ2-2
v_gene: TRBV4-2
abundance: NA
d_gene: NA

CDR3nt: TGTGCCAGTAGTTTCCTGACACGTTCTAATGAAAAACTGTTTTTT
CDR3aa: CASSFLTRSNEKLFF
j_gene: TRBJ1-4
v_gene: TRBV19
abundance: NA
d_gene: NA

CDR3nt: TGTGCCAGTAGTCGCTCCGTCGCTAGCGGGGTGTATAGGCAGTTCTTC
CDR3aa: CASSRSVASGVYRQFF
j_gene: TRBJ2-1
v_gene: TRBV19
abundance: NA
d_gene: TRBD2

CDR3nt: TGTGCCAGCAGTTTCACACGAGGGACTGAAGCTTTCTTT
CDR3aa: CASSFTRGTEAFF
j_gene: TRBJ1-1
v_gene: TRBV27
abundance: few
d_gene: NA

CDR3nt: TGTGCCAGCTCACCAAGGACAGGGGACAGCTCCTACAATGAGCAGTTCTTC
CDR3aa: CASSPRTGDSSYNEQFF
j_gene: TRBJ2-1
v_gene: TRBV18
abundance: few
d_gene: TRBD1

CDR3nt: TGTGCCAGCTCACCAAATTCCAGGGGCTACGAGCAGTACTTC
CDR3aa: CASSPNSRGYEQYF
j_gene: TRBJ2-7
v_gene: TRBV18
abundance: NA
d_gene: NA

CDR3nt: TGTGCCAGCAGCTTCCCTGGACAAGATACGCAGTATTTT
CDR3aa: CASSFPGQDTQYF
j_gene: TRBJ2-3
v_gene: TRBV7-9
abundance: NA
d_gene: NA

CDR3nt: TGTGCCAGCAGCTTCTTGGACAGGGGCCACAATGAGCAGTTCTTC
CDR3aa: CASSFLDRGHNEQFF
j_gene: TRBJ2-1
v_gene: TRBV9
abundance: few
d_gene: TRBD1

CDR3nt: TGTGCCAGCAGCTTAGCCCCCCTAGCGGGAGGCGAGCAGTACTTC
CDR3aa: CASSLAPLAGGEQYF
j_gene: TRBJ2-7
v_gene: TRBV11-1
abundance: NA
d_gene: TRBD2

CDR3nt: TGTGCCAGCAGTACCCTAGCGGGAGGTTCTTGGAAGCAGTACTTC
CDR3aa: CASSTLAGGSWKQYF
j_gene: TRBJ2-7
v_gene: TRBV6-5
abundance: NA
d_gene: TRBD2

CDR3nt: TGCGCCAGCAGCCAAGCTAGCGGGAGTTACAATGAGCAGTTCTTC
CDR3aa: CASSQASGSYNEQFF
j_gene: TRBJ2-1
v_gene: TRBV4-1
abundance: NA
d_gene: TRBD2

CDR3nt: TGTGCCAGTAGTAAGGACAGGGGAAATTCACCCCTCCACTTT
CDR3aa: CASSKDRGNSPLHF
j_gene: TRBJ1-6
v_gene: TRBV19
abundance: few
d_gene: TRBD1

CDR3nt: TGTGCCTGGAGTGTGCAGGGGATTAGCACAGATACGCAGTATTTT
CDR3aa: CAWSVQGISTDTQYF
j_gene: TRBJ2-3
v_gene: TRBV30
abundance: NA
d_gene: NA

CDR3nt: TGTGCCAGCAGCGTCTTGGCTAGCGGGAGGAATGAGCAGTTCTTC
CDR3aa: CASSVLASGRNEQFF
j_gene: TRBJ2-1
v_gene: TRBV9
abundance: few
d_gene: TRBD2

CDR3nt: TGTGCCAGCAGTGAAGGGGGGACAGGGAACACTGAAGCTTTCTTT
CDR3aa: CASSEGGTGNTEAFF
j_gene: TRBJ1-1
v_gene: TRBV2
abundance: few
d_gene: TRBD1

CDR3nt: TGCGCCAGCAGCTTGGCCGTCAGCGCGCAGGGCTACACCTTC
CDR3aa: CASSLAVSAQGYTF
j_gene: TRBJ1-2
v_gene: TRBV5-1
abundance: NA
d_gene: NA

CDR3nt: TGTGCCAGCAGTGGAACGACTAGCGGGAGGGCCTACAATGAGCAGTTCTTC
CDR3aa: CASSGTTSGRAYNEQFF
j_gene: TRBJ2-1
v_gene: TRBV6-1
abundance: few
d_gene: TRBD2

CDR3nt: TGTGCCAGCAGTGGTGGGGCATGGGGCTACACCTTC
CDR3aa: CASSGGAWGYTF
j_gene: TRBJ1-2
v_gene: TRBV2
abundance: few
d_gene: NA

CDR3nt: TGCGCCAGCAGCATGGAGGGACTAGAGGCCTACGAGCAGTACTTC
CDR3aa: CASSMEGLEAYEQYF
j_gene: TRBJ2-7
v_gene: TRBV5-1
abundance: few
d_gene: TRBD2

CDR3nt: TGCGCCAGCAGCTTACAGGGGGCGGGCTATGGATACACCTTC
CDR3aa: CASSLQGAGYGYTF
j_gene: TRBJ1-2
v_gene: TRBV5-1
abundance: NA
d_gene: TRBD1

CDR3nt: TGCGCCAGTTCGGGACTAGCGGTAGAGGCAGATACGCAGTATTTT
CDR3aa: CASSGLAVEADTQYF
j_gene: TRBJ2-3
v_gene: TRBV10-2
abundance: NA
d_gene: TRBD2

CDR3nt: TGCGCCAGCAGACCGACAGGGCAGCGGACGAATGAGCAGTTCTTC
CDR3aa: CASRPTGQRTNEQFF
j_gene: TRBJ2-1
v_gene: TRBV5-1
abundance: few
d_gene: TRBD1

CDR3nt: TGCGCCAGCCTGCCCGCCCCCGGGACAGGGACTAGTGAGCAGTTCTTC
CDR3aa: CASLPAPGTGTSEQFF
j_gene: TRBJ2-1
v_gene: TRBV5-1
abundance: few
d_gene: NA

CDR3nt: TGCAGCGTCGCCGGGACTAGCGGGAGGACCCTCCGCAATGAGCAGTTCTTC
CDR3aa: CSVAGTSGRTLRNEQFF
j_gene: TRBJ2-1
v_gene: TRBV29-1
abundance: few
d_gene: TRBD2

CDR3nt: TGTGCCAGCAGTTACGAGACAGGGGACTATGGCTACACCTTC
CDR3aa: CASSYETGDYGYTF
j_gene: TRBJ1-2
v_gene: TRBV6-6
abundance: few
d_gene: TRBD1

CDR3nt: TGCAGCGTTGAAGCCCTCTTATCAGATACGCAGTATTTT
CDR3aa: CSVEALLSDTQYF
j_gene: TRBJ2-3
v_gene: TRBV29-1
abundance: few
d_gene: NA

CDR3nt: TGCGCCAGCAGCTTTGGCAGGAGGGGAGAGACCCAGTACTTC
CDR3aa: CASSFGRRGETQYF
j_gene: TRBJ2-5
v_gene: TRBV5-1
abundance: few
d_gene: NA

CDR3nt: TGTGCCAGTAGATCGAGCGCGAACACCGGGGAGCTGTTTTTT
CDR3aa: CASRSSANTGELFF
j_gene: TRBJ2-2
v_gene: TRBV19
abundance: NA
d_gene: NA

CDR3nt: TGTGCCAGCAGTGAATGGGAACAGGTAGCTAACTATGGCTACACCTTC
CDR3aa: CASSEWEQVANYGYTF
j_gene: TRBJ1-2
v_gene: TRBV2
abundance: few
d_gene: NA

CDR3nt: TGTGCCAGCACCAAGACTGCGAACACCGGGGAGCTGTTTTTT
CDR3aa: CASTKTANTGELFF
j_gene: TRBJ2-2
v_gene: TRBV6-6
abundance: NA
d_gene: NA

CDR3nt: TGTGCCAGCTTTCGGACAGGGAGGGGCTATGGCTACACCTTC
CDR3aa: CASFRTGRGYGYTF
j_gene: TRBJ1-2
v_gene: TRBV6-5
abundance: NA
d_gene: TRBD1